This T cell receptor beta chain derives from a study of blood T cell repertoires in COVID-19. Background on the study: Researchers got acute and convalescent COVID-19 samples from the United States, Italy and Spain.

Method: immunoSEQ multiplex PCR; TCRdb's copy keeps in-frame clones and lacks some. Of approximately 36,000 clones detected, about two thirds appear once; the ten largest clones hold under 12%. Enrollment of patients from Seattle took place during active infection, with longitudinal follow-up. The material sequenced was peripheral blood. This clonotype was sampled from a man aged 70-80 years with COVID-19, enrolled during active disease.

The chain's CDR3 is CASSPGQGGTTEAFF. The CDR3 region has the DNA TGTGCCAGCAGCCCCGGACAGGGGGGTACCACTGAAGCTTTCTTT. This chain joins TRBV6-5 and TRBJ1-1, with 10 bases that match TRBD1. V lost 6 bases, J lost 4 bases, and 8 bases stayed unmatched. The CDR3 has 15 amino acids. The germline V gene has CDR1 MNHEY and CDR2 SVGAGI.